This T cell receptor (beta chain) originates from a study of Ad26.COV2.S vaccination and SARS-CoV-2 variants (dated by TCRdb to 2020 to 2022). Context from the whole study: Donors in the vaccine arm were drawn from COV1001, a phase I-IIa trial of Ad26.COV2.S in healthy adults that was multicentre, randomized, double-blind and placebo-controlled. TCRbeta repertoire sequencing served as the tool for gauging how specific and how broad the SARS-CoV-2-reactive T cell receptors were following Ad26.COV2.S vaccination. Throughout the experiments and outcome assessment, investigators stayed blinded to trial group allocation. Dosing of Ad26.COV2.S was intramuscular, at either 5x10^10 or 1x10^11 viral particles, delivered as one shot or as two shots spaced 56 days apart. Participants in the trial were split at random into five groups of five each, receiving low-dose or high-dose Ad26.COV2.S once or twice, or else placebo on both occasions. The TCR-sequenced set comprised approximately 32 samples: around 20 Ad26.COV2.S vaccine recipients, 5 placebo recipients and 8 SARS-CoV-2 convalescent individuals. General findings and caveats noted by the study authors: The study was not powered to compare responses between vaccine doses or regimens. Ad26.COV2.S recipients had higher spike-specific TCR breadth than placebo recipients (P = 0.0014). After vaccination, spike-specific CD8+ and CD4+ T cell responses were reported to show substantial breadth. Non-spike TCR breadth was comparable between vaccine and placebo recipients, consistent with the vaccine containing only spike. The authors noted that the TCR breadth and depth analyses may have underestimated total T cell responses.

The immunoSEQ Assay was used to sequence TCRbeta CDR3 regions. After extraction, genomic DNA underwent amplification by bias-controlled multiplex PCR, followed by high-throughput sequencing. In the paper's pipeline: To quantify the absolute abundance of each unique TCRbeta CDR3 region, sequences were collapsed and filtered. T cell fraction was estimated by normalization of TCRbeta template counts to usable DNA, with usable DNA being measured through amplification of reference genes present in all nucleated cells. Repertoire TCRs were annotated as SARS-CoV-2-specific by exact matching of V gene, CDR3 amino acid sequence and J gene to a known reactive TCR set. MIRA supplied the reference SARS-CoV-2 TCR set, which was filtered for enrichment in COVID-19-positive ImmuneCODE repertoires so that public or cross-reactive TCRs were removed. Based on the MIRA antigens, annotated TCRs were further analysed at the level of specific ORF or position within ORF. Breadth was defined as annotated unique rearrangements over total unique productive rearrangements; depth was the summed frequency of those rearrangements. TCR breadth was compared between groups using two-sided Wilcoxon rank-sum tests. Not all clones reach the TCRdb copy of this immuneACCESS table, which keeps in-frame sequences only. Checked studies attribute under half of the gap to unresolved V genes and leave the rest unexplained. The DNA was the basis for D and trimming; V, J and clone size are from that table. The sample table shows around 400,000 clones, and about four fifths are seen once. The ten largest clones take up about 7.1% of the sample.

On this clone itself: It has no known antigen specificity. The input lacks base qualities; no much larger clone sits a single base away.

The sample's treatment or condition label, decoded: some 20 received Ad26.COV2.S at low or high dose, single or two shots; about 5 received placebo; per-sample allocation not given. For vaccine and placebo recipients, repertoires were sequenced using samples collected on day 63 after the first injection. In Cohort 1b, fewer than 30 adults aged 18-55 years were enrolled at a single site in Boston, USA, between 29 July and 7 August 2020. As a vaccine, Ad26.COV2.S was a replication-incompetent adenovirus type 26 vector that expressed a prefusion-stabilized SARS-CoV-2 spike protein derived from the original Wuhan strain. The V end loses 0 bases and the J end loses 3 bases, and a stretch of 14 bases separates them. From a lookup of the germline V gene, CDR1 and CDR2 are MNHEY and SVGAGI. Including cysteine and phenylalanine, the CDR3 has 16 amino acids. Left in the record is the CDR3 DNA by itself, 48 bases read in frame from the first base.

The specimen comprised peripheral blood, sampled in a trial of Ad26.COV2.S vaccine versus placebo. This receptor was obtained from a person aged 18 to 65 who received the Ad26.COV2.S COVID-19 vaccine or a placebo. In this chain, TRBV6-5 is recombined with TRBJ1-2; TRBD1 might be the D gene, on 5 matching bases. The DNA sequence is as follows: TGTGCCAGCAGTTACTCGACGAGGGCAGGGCACTATGGCTACACCTTC. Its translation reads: CASSYSTRAGHYGYTF.